A selection of T cell receptor beta chains follows, all from one sample in a study of blood T cell repertoires in COVID-19. Sequencing used immunoSEQ multiplex PCR; TCRdb keeps in-frame clones, though not all of them. The table lists some 390,000 clones, approximately 90% of them singletons. The sample taken for sequencing was PBMCs or T cells enriched from blood (not recorded which). The receptors come from a man in his thirties or forties who had recovered from COVID-19. CDR3s include the opening cysteine and the closing phenylalanine or tryptophan. Fields, in order: CDR3 protein, CDR3 DNA, V gene, clone size, J gene, D gene, CDR3 length. A D gene is named only where the DNA matches it firmly. Clone size, where shown, is once, few, many, or a class for clones that have expanded.

CASSSRGGPYTDTQYF TGTGCCAGCAGCTCCCGGGGGGGACCCTACACAGATACGCAGTATTTT TRBV14 - TRBJ2-3 TRBD2 16
CASSTWDSQNTQYF TGTGCCAGTAGTACCTGGGACAGTCAGAATACGCAGTATTTT TRBV19 - TRBJ2-3 TRBD1 14
CASSADRGGEQFF TGTGCCAGCAGTGCCGACAGGGGGGGGGAGCAGTTCTTC TRBV28 - TRBJ2-1 TRBD1 13
CSGGQEAYGYTF TGCAGCGGTGGACAGGAAGCCTATGGCTACACCTTC TRBV29-1 - TRBJ1-2 TRBD1 12
CASSQDGQPYGYTF TGTGCCAGCAGCCAAGATGGACAGCCCTATGGCTACACCTTC TRBV3-1/TRBV3-2 - TRBJ1-2 - 14
CAWSPGWSLTEAFF TGTGCCTGGAGTCCCGGGTGGAGTTTGACTGAAGCTTTCTTT TRBV30 - TRBJ1-1 - 14
CASSLGGPTSAFF TGTGCCAGCAGTTTAGGCGGCCCCACTTCAGCTTTCTTT TRBV28 - TRBJ1-1 - 13
CASSVVTSGRVYNEQFF TGTGCCAGCAGCGTAGTTACTAGCGGGAGGGTTTACAATGAGCAGTTCTTC TRBV9 - TRBJ2-1 TRBD2 17
CATTTSGTYNEQFF TGTGCCACCACCACTAGCGGGACCTACAATGAGCAGTTCTTC TRBV10-3 - TRBJ2-1 TRBD2 14
CASTGSGNTIYF TGTGCCAGCACGGGGTCTGGAAACACCATATATTTT TRBV6-5 - TRBJ1-3 - 12
CASSKTGGDEKLFF TGTGCCAGCAGCAAAACAGGGGGTGATGAAAAACTGTTTTTT TRBV5-4 - TRBJ1-4 TRBD1 14
CASSLRESTGELFF TGTGCCAGCAGCTTGCGGGAGTCGACCGGGGAGCTGTTTTTT TRBV2 - TRBJ2-2 TRBD2 14
CAIRRDWGTDTQYF TGTGCCATCAGACGGGACTGGGGCACAGATACGCAGTATTTT TRBV10-3 - TRBJ2-3 - 14
CASSTRTSGRLYNEQFF TGTGCCAGCAGCACCCGGACTAGCGGGAGGTTGTACAATGAGCAGTTCTTC TRBV11-2 - TRBJ2-1 TRBD2 17
CASSDPGSGVYEQYF TGTGCCAGTAGTGACCCCGGGTCGGGAGTCTACGAGCAGTACTTC TRBV19 - TRBJ2-7 - 15
CASTRTGQDQAFF TGTGCCAGCACTAGGACAGGGCAGGACCAAGCTTTCTTT TRBV6-5 - TRBJ1-1 TRBD1 13
CASSLSRLAGNTGELFF TGTGCCAGCAGTTTATCCAGACTAGCGGGGAACACCGGGGAGCTGTTTTTT TRBV28 few TRBJ2-2 TRBD2 17
CATSDSATGGFYNEQFF TGTGCCACCAGTGACTCTGCTACAGGGGGCTTCTACAATGAGCAGTTCTTC TRBV24-1 few TRBJ2-1 TRBD1 17
CASRLTGTVHYEQYF TGTGCCAGCAGACTAACCGGGACAGTCCATTACGAGCAGTACTTC TRBV27 - TRBJ2-7 TRBD1 15
CASSSTGGWGQPQHF TGTGCCAGCAGCTCCACAGGGGGCTGGGGTCAGCCCCAGCATTTT TRBV7-6 - TRBJ1-5 TRBD1 15
CASSDPHGADEKLFF TGTGCCAGCAGCGACCCCCATGGGGCAGATGAAAAACTGTTTTTT TRBV9 - TRBJ1-4 - 15
CASSLQGRNTEAFF TGTGCCAGCAGCCTACAGGGGAGGAACACTGAAGCTTTCTTT TRBV2 once TRBJ1-1 TRBD1 14
CASKLLAGGYEQYF TGTGCCAGCAAGTTACTAGCGGGAGGCTACGAGCAGTACTTC TRBV27 once TRBJ2-7 TRBD2 14
CASSLSFGFAVQFF TGTGCCAGCAGTTTATCCTTCGGGTTCGCGGTGCAGTTCTTC TRBV27 - TRBJ2-1 - 14
CASSLQLAGVDEQYF TGCGCCAGCAGCTTGCAACTAGCGGGAGTGGACGAGCAGTACTTC TRBV5-1 - TRBJ2-7 TRBD2 15
CASSKAETREQFF TGTGCCAGCAGCAAAGCCGAGACTAGGGAGCAGTTCTTC TRBV21-1 once TRBJ2-1 - 13
CASSQDRGQPQHF TGTGCCAGCAGCCAAGATAGGGGTCAGCCCCAGCATTTT TRBV3-1/TRBV3-2 - TRBJ1-5 - 13
CASKPPGGRGGYTF TGTGCCAGCAAACCGCCGGGGGGCCGGGGTGGCTACACCTTC TRBV6-1 - TRBJ1-2 - 14
CASSLSGDYGYTF TGTGCCAGCAGCTTATCAGGGGACTATGGCTACACCTTC TRBV7-8 - TRBJ1-2 - 13
CATGGGTQPQHF TGTGCCACCGGGGGTGGTACTCAGCCCCAGCATTTT TRBV19 once TRBJ1-5 - 12
CASSVLGTYRETQYF TGTGCCAGCAGCGTCCTCGGGACTTACCGAGAGACCCAGTACTTC TRBV9 - TRBJ2-5 - 15
CASSSRRTDRVRGNQPQHF TGTGCCAGCAGTTCACGCCGCACGGACAGGGTACGAGGCAATCAGCCCCAGCATTTT TRBV28 - TRBJ1-5 TRBD1 19
CASSLGREYNSPLHF TGTGCCAGCAGCTTGGGACGGGAATATAATTCACCCCTCCACTTT TRBV5-4 - TRBJ1-6 - 15
CATSDHRQSYNEQFF TGTGCCACCAGTGATCACCGACAGTCCTACAATGAGCAGTTCTTC TRBV24-1 - TRBJ2-1 - 15
CASSSLAGATGELFF TGTGCCAGCAGCTCTTTGGCGGGAGCCACCGGGGAGCTGTTTTTT TRBV5-4 - TRBJ2-2 TRBD2 15
CASSQDGLAGGRPYEQYF TGTGCCAGCAGCCAAGATGGACTAGCGGGAGGCCGACCCTACGAGCAGTACTTC TRBV3-1/TRBV3-2 - TRBJ2-7 TRBD2 18
CASSFRGGFYNEQFF TGTGCCAGCAGTTTCCGTGGCGGTTTCTACAATGAGCAGTTCTTC TRBV28 - TRBJ2-1 - 15
CATSLDSNQPQHF TGTGCCACCTCTTTAGATAGCAATCAGCCCCAGCATTTT TRBV7-2 - TRBJ1-5 - 13
CASSATGLGTEAFF TGTGCCAGCAGTGCTACAGGGTTAGGGACTGAAGCTTTCTTT TRBV25-1 - TRBJ1-1 - 14
CASSSLLTGTGDDEQYF TGCGCCAGCAGCTCATTACTGACCGGGACAGGGGACGACGAGCAGTACTTC TRBV5-1 - TRBJ2-7 TRBD1 17
CASSISASRYSNQPQHF TGTGCCAGTAGTATATCTGCATCTAGATATAGCAATCAGCCCCAGCATTTT TRBV19 - TRBJ1-5 - 17